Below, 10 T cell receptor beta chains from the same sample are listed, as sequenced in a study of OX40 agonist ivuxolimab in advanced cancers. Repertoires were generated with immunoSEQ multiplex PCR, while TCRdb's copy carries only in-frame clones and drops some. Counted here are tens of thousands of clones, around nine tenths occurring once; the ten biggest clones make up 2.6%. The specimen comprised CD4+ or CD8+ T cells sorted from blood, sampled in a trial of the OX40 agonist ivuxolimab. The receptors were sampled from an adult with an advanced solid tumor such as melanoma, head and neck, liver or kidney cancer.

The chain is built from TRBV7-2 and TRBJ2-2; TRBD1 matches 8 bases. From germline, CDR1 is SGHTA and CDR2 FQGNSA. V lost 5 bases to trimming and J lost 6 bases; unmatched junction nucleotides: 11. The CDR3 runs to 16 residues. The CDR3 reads CASSPVAGGEAGELFF. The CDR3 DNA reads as TGTGCCAGCAGCCCCGTCGCAGGGGGCGAAGCCGGGGAGCTGTTTTTT.

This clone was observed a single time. CDR3 coding DNA: TGTGCCAGCCACTCGATGGGGGCACGTCAGCCCCAGCATTTT. Translation gives CASHSMGARQPQHF. The chain is built from TRBV28 and TRBJ1-5; TRBD1 might be the D (6 bases). The CDR3 length is 14 residues. In germline, CDR1 is MDHEN, CDR2 SYDVKM. V was trimmed by 8 bases and J by 6 bases, leaving 17 bases between them. The full variable domain, with the rest looked up from reference TRBV28 and TRBJ1-5, is DVKVTQSSRYLVKRTGEKVFLECVQDMDHENMFWYRQDPGLGLRLIYFSYDVKMKEKGDIPEGYSVSREKKERFSLILESASTNQTSMYLCASHSMGARQPQHFGDGTRLSIL.

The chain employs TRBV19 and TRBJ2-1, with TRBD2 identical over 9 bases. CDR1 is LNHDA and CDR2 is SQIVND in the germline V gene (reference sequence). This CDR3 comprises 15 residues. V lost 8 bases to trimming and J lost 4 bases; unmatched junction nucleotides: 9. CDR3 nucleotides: TGTGCCAGTTCGAGGCGGGAGGGCCTGTACAATGAGCAGTTCTTC. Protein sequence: CASSRREGLYNEQFF.

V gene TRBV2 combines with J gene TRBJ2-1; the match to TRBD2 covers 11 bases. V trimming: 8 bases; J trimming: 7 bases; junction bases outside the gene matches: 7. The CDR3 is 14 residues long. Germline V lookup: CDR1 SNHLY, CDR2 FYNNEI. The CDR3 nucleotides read TGTGCCAGCGATTGGACTAGCGGGTCTAATGAGCAGTTCTTC. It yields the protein CASDWTSGSNEQFF. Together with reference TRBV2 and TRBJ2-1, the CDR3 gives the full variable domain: EPEVTQTPSHQVTQMGQEVILRCVPISNHLYFYWYRQILGQKVEFLVSFYNNEISEKSEIFDDQFSVERPDGSNFTLKIRSTKLEDSAMYFCASDWTSGSNEQFFGPGTRLTVL.

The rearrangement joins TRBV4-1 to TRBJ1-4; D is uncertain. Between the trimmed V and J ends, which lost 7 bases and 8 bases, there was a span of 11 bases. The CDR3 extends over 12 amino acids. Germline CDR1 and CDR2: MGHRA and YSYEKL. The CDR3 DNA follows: TGCGCCAGCAATCGGCCACCCGAAAAACTGTTTTTT. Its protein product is CASNRPPEKLFF.

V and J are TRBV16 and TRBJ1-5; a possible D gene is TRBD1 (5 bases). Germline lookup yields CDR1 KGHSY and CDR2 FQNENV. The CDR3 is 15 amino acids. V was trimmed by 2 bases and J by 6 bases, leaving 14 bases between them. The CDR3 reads CASSQSISGIQPQHF. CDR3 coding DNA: TGTGCCAGCAGCCAAAGCATCTCAGGGATTCAGCCCCAGCATTTT.

Written as DNA, the CDR3 is TGCAGCGTAGAAACAGCCGCAACTAATGAAAAACTGTTTTTT. It codes for CSVETAATNEKLFF. This sequence joins TRBV29-1 and TRBJ1-4; the D is unclear. Trimming removed 6 bases at V and 0 bases at J, with 11 bases between. Germline CDR1 is SQVTM and CDR2 is ANQGSEA. The CDR3 runs to 14 residues.

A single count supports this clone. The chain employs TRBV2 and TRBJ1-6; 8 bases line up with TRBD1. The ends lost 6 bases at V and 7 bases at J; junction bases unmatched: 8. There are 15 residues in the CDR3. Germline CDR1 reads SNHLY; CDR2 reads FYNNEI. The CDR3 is CASSLGRGQNSPLHF. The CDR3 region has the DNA TGTGCCAGCAGCCTAGGCAGGGGGCAAAATTCACCCCTCCACTTT.

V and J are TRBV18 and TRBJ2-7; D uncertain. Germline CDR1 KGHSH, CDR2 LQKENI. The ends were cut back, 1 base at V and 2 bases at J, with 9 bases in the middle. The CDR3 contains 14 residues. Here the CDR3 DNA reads TGTGCCAGCTCACCACGGTCTAGGGCCTACGAGCAGTACTTC. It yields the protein CASSPRSRAYEQYF.

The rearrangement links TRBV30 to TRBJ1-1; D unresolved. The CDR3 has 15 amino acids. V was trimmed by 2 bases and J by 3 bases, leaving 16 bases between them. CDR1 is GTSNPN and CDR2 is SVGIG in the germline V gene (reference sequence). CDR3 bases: TGTGCCTGGAGTTCCTTCACCCCAGGCCACACTGAAGCTTTCTTT. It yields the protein CAWSSFTPGHTEAFF. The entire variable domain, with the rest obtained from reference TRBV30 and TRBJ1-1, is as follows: SQTIHQWPATLVQPVGSPLSLECTVEGTSNPNLYWYRQAAGRGLQLLFYSVGIGQISSEVPQNLSASRPQDRQFILSSKKLLLSDSGFYLCAWSSFTPGHTEAFFGQGTRLTVV.